The clone carrying this T cell receptor (beta chain) is labeled medium-sized (0.01 to 0.1%). Germline CDR1 MNHEY, CDR2 SVGAGI. The length of the CDR3 is 12 residues. V lost 6 bases to trimming and J lost 0 bases, with 5 bases between them. This entry comes from a study of ipilimumab plus nivolumab after autologous stem cell transplantation. Patients got ipilimumab 1 mg/kg beginning 14 to 28 days post-transplant. TCRdb's table, derived via immunoSEQ multiplex PCR, lists solely in-frame clones and lacks some. The table shows some 24,000 clones, with 85% to 90% occurring only once. The chain couples TRBV6-5 to TRBJ1-1; no firm D call. This receptor was obtained from a male donor with diffuse large B-cell lymphoma. Sequencing used PBMCs, obtained in a trial of ipilimumab plus nivolumab as post-transplant consolidation. CDR3 sequence: CASSAMNTEAFF. DNA of the CDR3: TGTGCCAGCAGCGCCATGAACACTGAAGCTTTCTTT.